The 26 T cell receptor beta chains presented below share a single source sample, sequenced in a study of T cell changes during pregnancy in multiple sclerosis. Produced via immunoSEQ multiplex PCR; TCRdb's table is partial and in-frame only. The sample lists 75,000 to 95,000 clones; less than 95% were seen once. This specimen was peripheral blood, taken in the first trimester of pregnancy. These receptors all stem from a female donor in good health, enrolled as a control in a pregnancy study.

The rearrangement links TRBV7-2 to TRBJ2-1, with TRBD1 matching over 10 bases. CDR1 is SGHTA, CDR2 FQGNSA, per germline. Trimming took 5 bases from V and 12 from J; bases not matched to a gene: 10. There are 14 residues in the CDR3. The CDR3 sequence is CASSRQGAGAWQFF. The CDR3 coding sequence is TGTGCCAGCAGCCGACAGGGGGCAGGGGCTTGGCAGTTCTTC.

V and J are TRBV11-2 and TRBJ2-1, with 7 bases fitting TRBD2. The CDR3 is made up of 15 amino acids. Germline assignment: CDR1 SGHAT and CDR2 FQNNGV. Unmatched junction bases numbered 8, after V lost 3 bases and J lost 6 bases. CDR3 sequence reads: CASSFGGLRFNEQFF. In nucleotides, the CDR3 is TGTGCCAGCAGCTTCGGGGGACTACGGTTCAATGAGCAGTTCTTC.

V gene TRBV14 combines with J gene TRBJ1-6; 9 nucleotides match TRBD1. The trim removed 0 bases at V and 8 bases at J, leaving 2 bases unmatched. Germline CDR1 reads SGHDN; CDR2 reads FVKESK. This CDR3 has 15 residues. CDR3 nucleotides: TGTGCCAGCAGCCAAGAGTACAGGGGGCATTCACCCCTCCACTTT. Translating gives CASSQEYRGHSPLHF. Filled out from reference TRBV14 and TRBJ1-6, the complete variable domain reads EAGVTQFPSHSVIEKGQTVTLRCDPISGHDNLYWYRRVMGKEIKFLLHFVKESKQDESGMPNNRFLAERTGGTYSTLKVQPAELEDSGVYFCASSQEYRGHSPLHFGNGTRLTVT.

The CDR3 DNA reads TGTGCCAGCAGTGCCGATTTGGACATCACTGAAGCTTTCTTT. It translates to CASSADLDITEAFF. The gene calls are TRBV28 and TRBJ1-1; perhaps TRBD1 as D (5 bases). Deletions cut 5 bases from V and 4 bases from J, with 14 bases between. CDR3 length: 14 amino acids. CDR1 MDHEN and CDR2 SYDVKM come from the germline V gene.

This clone showed up just once. The chain uses TRBV9 and TRBJ2-5; 7 bases map to TRBD1. The CDR3 totals 14 residues. Germline V gives CDR1 SGDLS, CDR2 YYNGEE. The trim removed 4 bases at V and 5 bases at J, leaving 8 bases unmatched. The CDR3 DNA is TGTGCCAGCAGCACCCGACAGGGTCACGAGACCCAGTACTTC. It encodes CASSTRQGHETQYF. Full variable domain (rest looked up from reference TRBV9 and TRBJ2-5): DSGVTQTPKHLITATGQRVTLRCSPRSGDLSVYWYQQSLDQGLQFLIQYYNGEERAKGNILERFSAQQFPDLHSELNLSSLELGDSALYFCASSTRQGHETQYFGPGTRLLVL.

The chain is built from TRBV6-6 and TRBJ1-4; D perhaps matches TRBD1 (6 bases). CDR1 MNHNY and CDR2 SVGAGI come from the germline V gene (reference sequence). The CDR3 runs 12 residues. With 10 bases removed from V and 7 bases from J, the gap between germline ends came to 13 bases. CDR3 region: CATTGFSEKLFF. CDR3 nucleotides: TGTGCCACCACAGGGTTCAGTGAAAAACTGTTTTTT.

The chain joins TRBV10-3 to TRBJ1-2; the D gene is possibly TRBD1 (6 bases). This CDR3 is 13 amino acids long. Trimming removed 0 bases from V and 6 bases from J, with 8 bases in between. Germline V CDR1 and CDR2: ENHRY, SYGVKD. The CDR3 nucleotides are TGTGCCATCAGTGAGTCGGGGACAAATGGCTACACCTTC. This gives the protein CAISESGTNGYTF.

The rearrangement links TRBV4-3 to TRBJ1-4; 8 bases match TRBD1. J was trimmed by 4 bases and V by 0 bases; bases with no gene match: 4. The germline CDR1 and CDR2 sequences are LGHNA and YSLEER. The CDR3 is 16 residues long. For the CDR3, the DNA is TGCGCCAGCAGCCAAGATAGGACAGGGAATAATGAAAAACTGTTTTTT. This encodes CASSQDRTGNNEKLFF.

V usage is TRBV7-9 and J usage is TRBJ1-2, with TRBD1 matching over 9 bases. Germline V lookup: CDR1 SEHNR, CDR2 FQNEAQ (reference sequence). After removal of 3 bases from V and 6 bases from J, the junction contained 8 bases not matched to a gene. The CDR3 consists of 15 residues. CDR3 in DNA: TGTGCCAGCAGCTTTACGCGGACAGGGGAGGATGGCTACACCTTC. Encoded protein: CASSFTRTGEDGYTF.

This rearrangement joins TRBV20-1 to TRBJ2-7, with D tentatively TRBD2 (5 bases). CDR3 length: 11 residues. The germline gives CDR1 DFQATT, CDR2 SNEGSKA (reference sequence). V gave up 6 bases and J gave up 7 bases, with 13 bases separating them. CDR3 DNA sequence: TGCAGTGCGCGGGCCCCGGGAGAGCAGTACTTC. It yields the protein CSARAPGEQYF.

This chain connects TRBV28 to TRBJ2-5, with D possibly being TRBD2 (5 bases). The ends were cut back, 6 bases at V and 1 base at J, with 12 bases in the middle. CDR1 is MDHEN and CDR2 is SYDVKM in the germline V gene. The CDR3 spans 14 residues. The CDR3 loop reads CASSRVAGQETQYF. As DNA, the CDR3 is TGTGCCAGCAGCCGGGTCGCGGGCCAAGAGACCCAGTACTTC.

The chain combines TRBV5-4 with TRBJ2-5; D is possibly TRBD1 (6 bases). This CDR3 contains 14 residues. V shed 0 bases and J shed 3 bases, with 9 bases lying between them. In germline, CDR1 is SGHNT, CDR2 YYREEE (reference sequence). CDR3 residues: CASSLVGAKETQYF. The CDR3 nucleotides read TGTGCCAGCAGCTTGGTGGGGGCAAAAGAGACCCAGTACTTC.

The V and J genes are TRBV19 and TRBJ1-5; 8 nucleotides match TRBD1. The germline V gene has CDR1 LNHDA and CDR2 SQIVND (reference sequence). This CDR3 region has 13 residues. The trim removed 10 bases at V and 5 bases at J, leaving 7 bases unmatched. DNA for the CDR3: TGTGCCATCGGACAGGGCGGGTATCAGCCCCAGCATTTT. This codes for CAIGQGGYQPQHF. Full variable domain (rest looked up from reference TRBV19 and TRBJ1-5): DGGITQSPKYLFRKEGQNVTLSCEQNLNHDAMYWYRQDPGQGLRLIYYSQIVNDFQKGDIAEGYSVSREKKESFPLTVTSAQKNPTAFYLCAIGQGGYQPQHFGDGTRLSIL.

This chain's CDR3 is CASSLVPGTEAFF. As DNA, the CDR3 is TGTGCCAGCAGCTTGGTCCCAGGCACTGAAGCTTTCTTT. V and J are TRBV5-8 and TRBJ1-1; D gene uncertain. The germline gives CDR1 SGHTS, CDR2 YDEGEE. This CDR3 has 13 amino acids. V dropped 0 bases and J dropped 4 bases, with 7 bases sitting between them.

The table lists this clone with a count of one. The chain has TRBV7-9 and TRBJ1-6; tentative D call: TRBD1 (6 bases). The CDR3 length is 12 residues. Germline V gives CDR1 SEHNR, CDR2 FQNEAQ (reference sequence). With 5 bases removed from V and 14 bases from J, the gap between germline ends came to 13 bases. The CDR3 nucleotides read TGTGCCAGCAGCGCGACCGGGGACACCCTCCACTTT. Its protein product is CASSATGDTLHF.

The chain joins TRBV28 to TRBJ2-1; 9 bases align to TRBD1. V trimming: 6 bases; J trimming: 4 bases; junction bases outside the gene matches: 7. The CDR3 has 15 residues. Germline V gene lookup returns CDR1 MDHEN and CDR2 SYDVKM. The CDR3 DNA is TGTGCCAGCAGGTCGGACAGGGGAGGTTACAATGAGCAGTTCTTC. This codes for CASRSDRGGYNEQFF.

The chain couples TRBV7-2 to TRBJ1-3, with D possibly being TRBD1 (5 bases). Germline CDR1 is SGHTA and CDR2 is FQGNSA. The germline V and J ends were trimmed by 4 bases and 0 bases, with 16 bases remaining between them. The CDR3 extends over 17 amino acids. The CDR3 DNA is TGTGCCAGCAGCTCCGGGACTCTGGGAAGCTCTGGAAACACCATATATTTT. Amino acid sequence: CASSSGTLGSSGNTIYF. Drawing the rest from reference TRBV7-2 and TRBJ1-3, the complete variable domain is GAGVSQSPSNKVTEKGKDVELRCDPISGHTALYWYRQSLGQGLEFLIYFQGNSAPDKSGLPSDRFSAERTGGSVSTLTIQRTQQEDSAVYLCASSSGTLGSSGNTIYFGEGSWLTVV.

In DNA form, the CDR3 reads TGTGCCAGCAGCGTCGGGACTTCCTACGAGCAGTACTTC. Its translation: CASSVGTSYEQYF. V gene TRBV11-3 combines with J gene TRBJ2-7; D perhaps matches TRBD2 (6 bases). CDR3 size: 13 residues. The germline CDR1 and CDR2 sequences are SGHNT and YENEEA. Trimming cost V 5 bases and J 1 base, with 9 bases left between them.

The chain recombines TRBV7-2 with TRBJ2-1; D is unclear. The CDR3 is made up of 11 amino acids. The V gene lost 2 bases and the J gene lost 9 bases, with 5 bases spanning the gap. Germline CDR1 is SGHTA and CDR2 is FQGNSA. Written as DNA, the CDR3 is TGTGCCAGCAGCTTATCTTCTGAGCAGTTCTTC. Its translation: CASSLSSEQFF. The full variable domain, with the rest looked up from reference TRBV7-2 and TRBJ2-1, is GAGVSQSPSNKVTEKGKDVELRCDPISGHTALYWYRQSLGQGLEFLIYFQGNSAPDKSGLPSDRFSAERTGGSVSTLTIQRTQQEDSAVYLCASSLSSEQFFGPGTRLTVL.

J is TRBJ2-1 and V is TRBV5-4; TRBD1 matches at 8 bases. With 2 bases clipped from V and 10 bases from J, the junction kept 2 bases outside the gene matches. Germline V gene lookup returns CDR1 SGHNT and CDR2 YYREEE (reference sequence). The CDR3 loop spans 12 amino acids. The CDR3 nucleotides read TGTGCCAGCAGCTTCCGGGACAGGGAGCAGTTCTTC. This codes for CASSFRDREQFF.

The chain uses TRBV25-1 and TRBJ1-6; D unclear. The CDR3 contains 12 residues. Trimming stripped 3 bases from V and 9 bases from J, with 6 bases between. The V gene's germline CDR1 is MGHDK and CDR2 SYGVNS. The CDR3 coding sequence is TGTGCCAGCAGTGAGTACGGTTCACCCCTCCACTTT. This gives the protein CASSEYGSPLHF.

V is TRBV5-5 and J is TRBJ2-5; 7 bases match TRBD2. Looked up from germline, CDR1 is SGHKS and CDR2 is YYEKEE (reference sequence). The CDR3 loop spans 15 amino acids. Trimming took 0 bases from V and 6 from J; bases not matched to a gene: 8. In nucleotides, the CDR3 is TGTGCCAGCAGCTTGGCGGGGGGAGCTGAGCAGACCCAGTACTTC. It is translated as CASSLAGGAEQTQYF.

The chain is built from TRBV11-2 and TRBJ2-1; no clear D gene. Germline V gives CDR1 SGHAT, CDR2 FQNNGV. The V and J ends lost 3 bases and 5 bases respectively, with 11 bases between them. The CDR3 loop spans 14 amino acids. For the CDR3, the DNA is TGTGCCAGCAGCTTCGGCGTACTACACAATGAGCAGTTCTTC. This encodes CASSFGVLHNEQFF. Combining the CDR3 with reference TRBV11-2 and TRBJ2-1 gives the whole variable domain EAGVAQSPRYKIIEKRQSVAFWCNPISGHATLYWYQQILGQGPKLLIQFQNNGVVDDSQLPKDRFSAERLKGVDSTLKIQPAKLEDSAVYLCASSFGVLHNEQFFGPGTRLTVL.

The chain couples TRBV5-4 to TRBJ2-1, with 9 bases lining up with TRBD2. After removal of 0 bases from V and 10 bases from J, the junction contained 14 bases not matched to a gene. Germline CDR1 and CDR2: SGHNT and YYREEE (reference sequence). The CDR3 runs 17 residues. In nucleotides, the CDR3 is TGTGCCAGCAGCTTGGGTCCCGCTAGCGGGGTGACTTCCGAGCAGTTCTTC. This sequence encodes CASSLGPASGVTSEQFF.

The gene calls are TRBV27 and TRBJ2-2, with D maybe TRBD2 (6 bases). Germline CDR1 MNHEY, CDR2 SMNVEV (reference sequence). V shed 5 bases and J shed 0 bases, with 10 bases lying between them. The CDR3 contains 15 residues. Here the CDR3 DNA reads TGTGCCAGCAGTGGGTGGGGGGCGAACACCGGGGAGCTGTTTTTT. Its translation: CASSGWGANTGELFF.

CDR3 nucleotide sequence: TGTGCCAGCAGCTTCAGACAGAACACTGAAGCTTTCTTT. Protein: CASSFRQNTEAFF. This chain joins TRBV11-2 and TRBJ1-1; no definite D call. Germline CDR1 reads SGHAT; CDR2 reads FQNNGV. The CDR3 spans 13 residues. V was trimmed by 3 bases and J by 1 base, leaving 6 bases between them.